This entry is about one T cell receptor (beta chain). The antigen remains undetermined. The sample belongs to a study of cytomegalovirus exposure and HLA in healthy donors. Study background: The 120 validation repertoires, a later analysis reported, used the same platform as the 700 or so repertoires from the first cohort. Overall study results and limits: In vitro testing confirmed a few CMV-associated chains as specific for CMV antigens. First-cohort TCR clusters were later found to tend to co-occur in the 120 or so validation repertoires. The study recorded around 160 TCR beta chains that were cytomegalovirus-associated.

Libraries were prepared by immunoSEQ multiplex PCR; TCRdb keeps only in-frame clonotypes and omits some of them. This table holds about 140,000 clones, around 86% found once. Germline trimming cut 4 bases from V and 2 bases from J; bases unmatched to any gene: 5. Looked up from germline, CDR1 is SGHNT and CDR2 is YENEEA. The CDR3 has 16 residues. The receptor was isolated from a man aged 18 to 35 in good health and CMV-seropositive. Sequencing was carried out using PBMCs. This chain connects TRBV11-3 to TRBJ2-3, with 11 bases lining up with TRBD2. CDR3 nucleotides: TGTGCCAGCAGCTCGGGACTAGCGGTTATCACAGATACGCAGTATTTT. As protein: CASSSGLAVITDTQYF.